The rows below give T cell receptor beta chains drawn from one sample of a study of chemoradiotherapy in HPV16-positive cancers. Sequencing used immunoSEQ multiplex PCR; TCRdb keeps in-frame clones, though not all of them. The sample records 1,500 to 2,500 clones, approximately 90% being singletons. This specimen consisted of tumor tissue, obtained from a patient who underwent chemoradiotherapy. The receptors were gathered from a human donor with HPV-associated anogenital cancer. CDR3s include the opening cysteine and the closing phenylalanine or tryptophan. The D gene is left open where the match is weak. Size is omitted from some rows. Given values are once, few, many or a class for expanded clones.

D: NA
V: TRBV4-3
size: NA
J: TRBJ1-5
DNA: TGCGCCAGCAGCCAAGATCCGGGCCCGAATAGCAATCAGCCCCAGCATTTT
CDR3: CASSQDPGPNSNQPQHF

D: NA
V: TRBV11-2
size: NA
J: TRBJ2-7
DNA: TGTGCCAGCAGCACACGCGGGGTCGGGGCATACGAGCAGTACTTC
CDR3: CASSTRGVGAYEQYF

D: NA
V: TRBV21-1
size: NA
J: TRBJ2-5
DNA: TGTGCCAGCAGCCCGCCCCCGGGACTAGCGGGGCCAGAGACCCAGTACTTC
CDR3: CASSPPPGLAGPETQYF

D: TRBD1
V: TRBV7-2
size: NA
J: TRBJ1-2
DNA: TGTGCCAGCAGCCCAACGACAGGGAACTATGGCTACACCTTC
CDR3: CASSPTTGNYGYTF

D: NA
V: TRBV11-2
size: NA
J: TRBJ1-4
DNA: TGTGCCAGCAGCGGCGGAGGCGGCGGTGAAAAACTGTTTTTT
CDR3: CASSGGGGGEKLFF

D: TRBD2
V: TRBV5-1
size: NA
J: TRBJ2-5
DNA: TGCGCCAGCAGCACCGGGACTAGCGGGGCTGGGGAGACCCAGTACTTC
CDR3: CASSTGTSGAGETQYF

D: TRBD1
V: TRBV4-1
size: NA
J: TRBJ2-7
DNA: TGCGCCAGCAGCCACGCCAGACAGGGTGCCTACGAGCAGTACTTC
CDR3: CASSHARQGAYEQYF

D: NA
V: TRBV10-3
size: NA
J: TRBJ2-7
DNA: TGTGCCATCAGTGAAGGCCCGCCCAACTACGAGCAGTACTTC
CDR3: CAISEGPPNYEQYF

D: NA
V: TRBV5-1
size: NA
J: TRBJ2-3
DNA: TGCGCCAGCAGCTTGGCCCATGGGTCGGGCACAGATACGCAGTATTTT
CDR3: CASSLAHGSGTDTQYF

D: NA
V: TRBV27
size: NA
J: TRBJ2-5
DNA: TGTGCCAGCAGTTCCGTGGGAGCGGGCGCAGGAGGCGAGACCCAGTACTTC
CDR3: CASSSVGAGAGGETQYF

D: TRBD1
V: TRBV19
size: NA
J: TRBJ2-3
DNA: TGTGCCAGTAGTATAGGACAGGGTGGTGGCACAGATACGCAGTATTTT
CDR3: CASSIGQGGGTDTQYF

D: NA
V: TRBV10-3
size: NA
J: TRBJ2-7
DNA: TGTGCCATCGCGTCTTTGTCCTACGAGCAGTACTTC
CDR3: CAIASLSYEQYF

D: NA
V: TRBV6-5
size: NA
J: TRBJ2-1
DNA: TGTGCCAGCAGACTGGGACTGACCTACAATGAGCAGTTCTTC
CDR3: CASRLGLTYNEQFF

D: TRBD1
V: TRBV19
size: once
J: TRBJ1-5
DNA: TGTGCCAGTAGTGGTACAGGGGGCAATCAGCCCCAGCATTTT
CDR3: CASSGTGGNQPQHF

D: NA
V: TRBV30
size: NA
J: TRBJ2-1
DNA: TGTGCCTGGAGTATTTTGGGTAACCTACACAATGAGCAGTTCTTC
CDR3: CAWSILGNLHNEQFF

D: NA
V: TRBV30
size: NA
J: TRBJ1-1
DNA: TGTGCCTGGGATACGGGCAACACTGAAGCTTTCTTT
CDR3: CAWDTGNTEAFF

D: NA
V: TRBV10-3
size: NA
J: TRBJ2-7
DNA: TGTGCCACCCCCAGACAGGACTCCTACGAGCAGTACTTC
CDR3: CATPRQDSYEQYF

D: NA
V: TRBV2
size: NA
J: TRBJ2-7
DNA: TGTGCCAGCATAAACTCTCCCAGTCAAGGGAACTACGAGCAGTACTTC
CDR3: CASINSPSQGNYEQYF

D: NA
V: TRBV5-4
size: NA
J: TRBJ2-5
DNA: TGTGCCAGCAGCTTGCAGGGAGCCGGGGAGACCCAGTACTTC
CDR3: CASSLQGAGETQYF

D: TRBD1
V: TRBV10-2
size: NA
J: TRBJ1-2
DNA: TGCGCCAGCAGTGAGTCTCGCGGAGGGGGCGCTTCCGATGGCTACACCTTC
CDR3: CASSESRGGGASDGYTF